This paragraph covers one T cell receptor (beta chain) sequence. This sample was included in a study of blood T cell repertoires in COVID-19. The wider study: Sources were T cells, B-cell-depleted T cells, or PBMCs; the material itself was cDNA or gDNA.

The CDR3 totals 17 residues. Germline CDR1 reads LGHDT; CDR2 reads YNNKEL (reference sequence). V gave up 0 bases and J gave up 5 bases; unmatched junction bases: 10. In the study's own analysis: It was from reference gene primer amplification that nucleated cell counts were estimated. Data came from immunoSEQ multiplex PCR; TCRdb stores just in-frame clones and leaves some out. V and J calls and clone size are given by that table; D and trimming were obtained from the DNA. The data show about 180,000 clones, approximately 86% seen once. This chain links TRBV3-1 (or the pseudogene TRBV3-2) with TRBJ1-3; 7 bases align to TRBD1. Material: peripheral blood. The origin of this receptor is a man in his fifties or sixties with active or convalescent COVID-19. This CDR3 reads CASSQDFKGASRNTIYF. CDR3 DNA: TGTGCCAGCAGCCAAGATTTCAAGGGGGCCTCGCGAAACACCATATATTTT.